This T cell receptor beta chain stems from a study of T cell repertoires in cytomegalovirus infection. For the study at large: Signatures in public TCR beta sequences pointed to both CMV infection and matching HLA type.

As for this clonotype: Its antigen is as yet unknown.

Whole-study findings and limits: In two of eight donors, the top clonotype was HLA-C-restricted CMV-specific. Frequencies of public TCR beta families were cumulated, and this identified carriers of CMV plus the relevant HLA.

Deletions cut 11 bases from V and 5 bases from J, with 18 bases between. In germline, CDR1 is SNHLY, CDR2 FYNNEI. This CDR3 is built from 13 residues. TCRdb used MiXCR to reprocess the reads, holding one entry per CDR3 protein. This sample has about 530,000 distinct CDR3 sequences, with roughly 29% found just once. The clonotype was recovered from a human donor in good health (CMV status not recorded). Some clones in this sample may be carry-over from other donors' samples. The sample comprised PBMCs. The chain couples TRBV2 to TRBJ1-2, with TRBD1 as a possible D gene (5 bases). The CDR3 loop reads CAEWGGAKYGYTF. The CDR3 bases are TGTGCCGAATGGGGCGGAGCGAAGTATGGCTACACCTTC.